These 30 T cell receptor beta chains were sequenced from one sample in a study of neurological immune-mediated disorders. MiXCR, run by TCRdb on the 5' RACE reads, gives a single entry per CDR3 protein. The repertoire holds 53,000 or so distinct CDR3 sequences, with approximately 9.2% as singletons. Documented time point: longitudinal time-point 3. Source material: PBMCs. These receptors originate from a woman between 40 and 55 years old in good health.

Many counts were recorded for this clonotype. The rearrangement links TRBV6-1 to TRBJ1-1, with 7 bases aligning to TRBD1. J gave up 4 bases and V 4 bases, and 6 bases lay outside the gene matches. This CDR3 has 14 amino acids. In germline, CDR1 is MNHNS, CDR2 SASEGT. CDR3 bases: TGTGCCAGCAGTGGACAGGGTGGAGCCACTGAAGCTTTCTTT. It is translated as CASSGQGGATEAFF.

This clonotype was seen a few times. This chain joins TRBV9 and TRBJ1-3; D is unclear. V shed 0 bases and J shed 0 bases, with 7 bases lying between them. Germline values: CDR1 SGDLS, CDR2 YYNGEE. This CDR3 is 15 amino acids long. The CDR3, as DNA: TGTGCCAGCAGCGTAGGACCCTTCTCTGGAAACACCATATATTTT. Encoded protein: CASSVGPFSGNTIYF.

This clonotype was detected ten times or more. The gene calls are TRBV20-1 and TRBJ2-3; D is perhaps TRBD2 (6 bases). The V end was cut by 1 base, the J end by 1 base, with 12 bases between. The germline gives CDR1 DFQATT, CDR2 SNEGSKA (reference sequence). The CDR3 is 15 residues long. The CDR3 protein is CSARVPGTGTDTQYF. For the CDR3, the DNA is TGCAGTGCTAGAGTCCCCGGGACTGGCACAGATACGCAGTATTTT.

This clonotype was detected many times. The chain couples TRBV20-1 to TRBJ2-7, with D possibly TRBD2 on 5 matching bases. In germline, CDR1 is DFQATT, CDR2 SNEGSKA (reference sequence). This CDR3 region has 13 residues. The V and J ends lost 3 bases and 0 bases respectively, with 9 bases between them. CDR3 DNA: TGCAGTGCTAGTGTGGGAGCCTCCTACGAGCAGTACTTC. Translation: CSASVGASYEQYF.

The table lists this clonotype with many counts. J is TRBJ1-2 and V is TRBV20-1; D unclear. The CDR3 consists of 9 residues. With 0 bases removed from V and 7 bases from J, the gap between germline ends came to 0 bases. Per germline, CDR1 DFQATT and CDR2 SNEGSKA (reference sequence). This CDR3 is CSARDGYTF. CDR3 DNA sequence: TGCAGTGCTAGAGATGGCTACACCTTC.

The chain recombines TRBV20-1 with TRBJ2-7; D might be TRBD1 (6 bases). The CDR3 has 14 residues. Trimming took 5 bases from V and 0 from J, leaving 14 bases between them. Germline V gives CDR1 DFQATT, CDR2 SNEGSKA (reference sequence). The CDR3 region is CSASRDTSSYEQYF. The CDR3 nucleotides read TGCAGTGCTTCAAGGGACACCTCCTCCTACGAGCAGTACTTC.

The DNA for the CDR3 is TGTGCCAGCACCCTATCGGGGTCCTATGGCTACACCTTC. The encoded protein is CASTLSGSYGYTF. The gene calls are TRBV7-2 and TRBJ1-2; D remains ambiguous. Trimming removed 7 bases at V and 4 bases at J, with 13 bases between. The germline CDR1 and CDR2 sequences are SGHTA and FQGNSA. This CDR3 has 13 amino acids.

This clonotype was recorded a few times. This sequence may be a read error, since a much larger clone differs from it by one base. V usage is TRBV4-1 and J usage is TRBJ1-5; D uncertain. The germline V gene has CDR1 MGHRA and CDR2 YSYEKL. The CDR3 consists of 16 residues. CDR3 nucleotide sequence: TGCGCCAGCAACCAAGTCGAGGTCGGCTCTAATCAGCCCCAGCATTTT. It encodes CASNQVEVGSNQPQHF.

This clonotype was seen many times. The DNA of the CDR3 is TGCGCCAGCATGGCCGGTTCCACAGATACGCAGTATTTT. It encodes CASMAGSTDTQYF. The chain carries TRBV5-1 and TRBJ2-3, with D hard to call. Per the germline V gene, CDR1 is SGHRS and CDR2 is YFSETQ. The CDR3 sequence is 13 residues long. With 6 bases removed from V and 2 bases from J, the gap between germline ends came to 10 bases.

This clonotype was found many times. The chain links TRBV6-5 to TRBJ1-2; D possibly corresponds to TRBD1 (5 bases). This CDR3 has 16 residues. In germline, CDR1 is MNHEY, CDR2 SVGAGI. Trimming took 0 bases from V and 2 from J, leaving 13 bases between them. The CDR3 region is CASSYSRDGRNYGYTF. As DNA, the CDR3 is TGTGCCAGCAGTTACTCTCGGGACGGAAGAAACTATGGCTACACCTTC.

This clonotype has ten or more counts. The J gene is TRBJ1-1, the V gene TRBV5-6, with D perhaps matching TRBD1 (5 bases). Germline lookup yields CDR1 SGHDT and CDR2 YYEEEE. Trimming removed 4 bases at V and 5 bases at J, with 9 bases between. CDR3 length equals 12 residues. The CDR3 loop reads CASSLTETEAFF. The DNA for the CDR3 is TGTGCCAGCAGCCTGACAGAAACTGAAGCTTTCTTT. Full variable domain (missing parts from reference TRBV5-6 and TRBJ1-1): DAGVTQSPTHLIKTRGQQVTLRCSPKSGHDTVSWYQQALGQGPQFIFQYYEEEERQRGNFPDRFSGHQFPNYSSELNVNALLLGDSALYLCASSLTETEAFFGQGTRLTVV.

This clonotype was counted ten times or more. The chain carries TRBV29-1 and TRBJ1-2, with a tentative D call TRBD1 (6 bases). V lost 4 bases and J 7 bases, leaving 13 bases between the germline ends. The CDR3 is 12 amino acids. The germline V gene has CDR1 SQVTM and CDR2 ANQGSEA. The CDR3 spells CSVGIGGGGYTF. CDR3 bases: TGCAGCGTTGGAATAGGGGGAGGTGGCTACACCTTC.

This clonotype was picked up many times. The CDR3 DNA follows: TGTGCCAGCAGCTCAATGGGCTCCGCCGAGACCCAGTACTTC. Translation gives CASSSMGSAETQYF. The chain combines TRBV7-2 with TRBJ2-5; D ambiguous. The CDR3 has 14 residues. V was trimmed by 4 bases and J by 5 bases, leaving 14 bases between them. The germline V gene encodes CDR1 SGHTA and CDR2 FQGNSA.

This clonotype was picked up many times. The chain combines TRBV3-1 with TRBJ1-1; no clear D. The germline V and J ends were trimmed by 2 bases and 6 bases, with 10 bases remaining between them. CDR3 length: 13 amino acids. Germline V lookup: CDR1 LGHDT, CDR2 YNNKEL (reference sequence). CDR3 nucleotides: TGTGCCAGCAGCCAACTGTGGGGATCTGAAGCTTTCTTT. It specifies CASSQLWGSEAFF.

In its sample, this clonotype was seen many times. The chain links TRBV10-3 to TRBJ1-5, with D perhaps matching TRBD1 (5 bases). Deletions cut 1 base from V and 3 bases from J, with 10 bases between. This CDR3 region has 15 residues. The germline V gene has CDR1 ENHRY and CDR2 SYGVKD. The CDR3 loop is CAISEWIGTNQPQHF. The CDR3 nucleotides read TGTGCCATCAGTGAGTGGATCGGGACCAATCAGCCCCAGCATTTT.

The table lists this clonotype with many counts. This chain links TRBV7-8 with TRBJ2-7; D is perhaps TRBD1 or TRBD2 (5 bases each). The CDR3 is made up of 12 amino acids. Germline V gene sequence: CDR1 SGHVS, CDR2 FQNEAQ. Trimming cost V 0 bases and J 9 bases, with 9 bases left between them. CDR3 DNA: TGTGCCAGCAGCTTAGCGACGAGGGGGCAGTACTTC. Amino acids: CASSLATRGQYF.

This clonotype was found many times. The chain joins TRBV6-5 to TRBJ2-7; 11 bases are a match to TRBD1. Per germline, CDR1 MNHEY and CDR2 SVGAGI. This CDR3 is 14 amino acids long. Germline trimming cut 4 bases from V and 6 bases from J; bases unmatched to any gene: 5. The CDR3: CASSSRTGGGEQYF. CDR3 nucleotide sequence: TGTGCCAGCAGTTCGAGGACAGGGGGCGGCGAGCAGTACTTC.

This clonotype has ten or more counts. The gene calls are TRBV6-6 and TRBJ2-5; unclear D gene. V lost 0 bases and J lost 1, with 6 bases in between. Germline V lookup: CDR1 MNHNY, CDR2 SVGAGI (reference sequence). CDR3 length equals 14 residues. The CDR3 reads CASSYSTAQETQYF. CDR3 bases: TGTGCCAGCAGTTACTCGACCGCCCAAGAGACCCAGTACTTC.

In its sample, this clonotype was seen many times. The rearrangement links TRBV7-8 to TRBJ2-7; 8 bases map to TRBD1. Germline loops: CDR1 SGHVS, CDR2 FQNEAQ. This CDR3 spans 16 amino acids. The junction had 9 bases not matched to a gene; V was cut back by 1 base and J by 4 bases. The CDR3 DNA sequence: TGTGCCAGCAGCTTAGGCGTTGGACAGGGACATTACGAGCAGTACTTC. It translates to CASSLGVGQGHYEQYF.

Regarding this clonotype: This may stem from a read error, because a much larger clone lies one nucleotide away. This chain joins TRBV10-3 and TRBJ2-5; D remains ambiguous. This CDR3 region has 13 residues. Germline CDR1 ENHRY, CDR2 SYGVKD. CDR3 nucleotide sequence: TGTGCCGTCAGTGAGGAAAACCAAGAGACCCAGTACTTC. Amino acid sequence: CAVSEENQETQYF.

As concerns this clonotype: A clone one base away is much larger, so this may be a read error. The chain recombines TRBV7-2 with TRBJ2-3, with D perhaps matching TRBD1 (7 bases). From germline, CDR1 is SGHTA and CDR2 FQGNSA. The CDR3 runs 13 residues. CDR3 in amino acids: CANSRGTADTQYF. CDR3 coding DNA: TGTGCCAACAGCCGGGGGACAGCAGATACGCAGTATTTT.

This clonotype was detected ten times or more. This chain connects TRBV5-6 to TRBJ2-7, with 8 bases lining up with TRBD1. CDR3 length: 13 amino acids. With 3 bases clipped from V and 6 bases from J, the junction kept 5 bases outside the gene matches. Germline V lookup: CDR1 SGHDT, CDR2 YYEEEE. The CDR3 DNA reads TGTGCCAGCAGCTCCGGGACAGGTCTCGAGCAGTACTTC. Translating gives CASSSGTGLEQYF.

This clonotype has ten or more counts. The gene calls are TRBV5-1 and TRBJ1-1, with TRBD1 matching 9 bases. The CDR3 sequence is 12 residues long. CDR1 SGHRS and CDR2 YFSETQ come from the germline V gene. Unmatched junction bases numbered 3, after V lost 4 bases and J lost 8 bases. CDR3 sequence reads: CASSPGQGEAFF. CDR3 DNA: TGCGCCAGCAGCCCCGGACAGGGGGAAGCTTTCTTT.

This clonotype occurred many times. J is TRBJ1-2 and V is TRBV7-9; D is unclear. The V end lost 5 bases, the J end lost 7 bases, and 11 bases lay between the germline ends. Germline V gene sequence: CDR1 SEHNR, CDR2 FQNEAQ (reference sequence). CDR3 length: 12 amino acids. This chain's CDR3 is CASSAPGAGYTF. The CDR3 DNA sequence: TGTGCCAGCAGCGCACCAGGTGCTGGCTACACCTTC.

This clonotype was counted many times. This rearrangement joins TRBV5-1 to TRBJ2-2; 11 nucleotides agree with TRBD2. This CDR3 region has 18 residues. After removal of 0 bases from V and 7 bases from J, the junction contained 11 bases not matched to a gene. Germline assignment: CDR1 SGHRS and CDR2 YFSETQ. CDR3 nucleotides: TGCGCCAGCAGCTTGGGTCCCTTAGCGGGGGGGCCGAGCGGGGAGCTGTTTTTT. As protein: CASSLGPLAGGPSGELFF. Filled out from reference TRBV5-1 and TRBJ2-2, the complete variable domain reads KAGVTQTPRYLIKTRGQQVTLSCSPISGHRSVSWYQQTPGQGLQFLFEYFSETQRNKGNFPGRFSGRQFSNSRSEMNVSTLELGDSALYLCASSLGPLAGGPSGELFFGEGSRLTVL.

The table lists this clonotype with many counts. The chain employs TRBV27 and TRBJ2-1; D assignment may be TRBD1 or TRBD2 (5 bases each). V lost 6 bases to trimming and J lost 4 bases, with 10 bases between them. The germline CDR1 and CDR2 sequences are MNHEY and SMNVEV (reference sequence). CDR3 length equals 13 residues. The CDR3 nucleotides are TGTGCCAGCAGCCCGGGGCGATACAATGAGCAGTTCTTC. Its protein is CASSPGRYNEQFF.

This clonotype was found many times. V gene TRBV18 combines with J gene TRBJ1-1, with a tentative D call TRBD1 (5 bases). The germline V gene has CDR1 KGHSH and CDR2 LQKENI. V was trimmed by 1 base and J by 1 base, leaving 13 bases between them. The CDR3 spans 16 residues. CDR3 region: CASSPRGGGENTEAFF. CDR3 DNA: TGTGCCAGCTCACCACGTGGTGGGGGGGAGAACACTGAAGCTTTCTTT.

This clonotype has at least ten counts. CDR3 region: CASRASSYEQYF. CDR3 nucleotides: TGTGCCAGCAGGGCTAGCTCCTACGAGCAGTACTTC. The chain recombines TRBV13 with TRBJ2-7; no firm D call. The germline V and J ends were trimmed by 6 bases and 0 bases, with 6 bases remaining between them. CDR3 length: 12 residues. CDR1 is PRHDT, CDR2 FYEKMQ, per germline (reference sequence).

This clonotype was recorded many times. The chain links TRBV4-2 to TRBJ2-1, with 10 bases fitting TRBD2. The germline CDR1 and CDR2 sequences are LGHNA and YNFKEQ. Losses at the gene ends were 3 bases for V and 8 bases for J; bases not matched to a gene: 10. The CDR3 has 16 amino acids. The DNA of the CDR3 is TGTGCCAGCAGCCAGTCCCCTAGCGGGAGAAGGGATGAGCAGTTCTTC. It codes for CASSQSPSGRRDEQFF.

This clonotype was observed at least ten times. V gene TRBV7-2 combines with J gene TRBJ2-3; 7 bases agree with TRBD2. This CDR3 comprises 16 residues. With 5 bases clipped from V and 3 bases from J, the junction kept 11 bases outside the gene matches. Germline CDR1 reads SGHTA; CDR2 reads FQGNSA. CDR3 nucleotide sequence: TGTGCCAGCAGCCCACTAACGGGGGGAGGGACAGATACGCAGTATTTT. Translated: CASSPLTGGGTDTQYF.